This TCR beta chain stems from a study of CD8+ T cells in alopecia areata. On the study more broadly: Tofacitinib dosing lasted 6 to 18 months, which was then followed by 6 months off drug.

The CDR3 contains 13 residues. V lost 7 bases, J lost 4 bases, and 13 bases lay in between. The germline V gene has CDR1 MNHNY and CDR2 SVGAGI (reference sequence). RNA extraction and reverse transcription yielded cDNA as sequencing template. TCRdb's table, derived via immunoSEQ multiplex PCR, lists solely in-frame clones and lacks some. The sample lists fewer than 150,000 clones, around 60% occurring once. The sequence came from a human donor with alopecia areata. The material sequenced was CD4+ T cells sorted from blood, taken at week 0. The chain joins TRBV6-6 to TRBJ2-5; D is perhaps TRBD1 or TRBD2 (6 bases each). In DNA form, the CDR3 reads TGTGCCAGCACCATACAGGGAGGAGAGACCCAGTACTTC. It is translated as CASTIQGGETQYF.